The 15 T cell receptor beta chains in this list originate from one sample, sequenced in a study of CD8+ T cells in alopecia areata. Treatment given: oral pan-JAK inhibitor, 5-10 mg twice daily. Isolated RNA was reverse transcribed into cDNA used as the sequencing template. Only in-frame clones appear in the TCRdb table, and some are missing; sequencing was by immunoSEQ multiplex PCR. The sample lists some 180,000 clones, 40% to 65% occurring once. Sequencing used CD8+ T cells sorted from blood, obtained at week 24, from a patient treated with tofacitinib. Source of these receptors: a human donor with alopecia areata.

A few counts support this clone. The CDR3 DNA sequence: TGTGCCAGCAGTTCCGGAGCAGATACGCAGTATTTT. Encoded protein: CASSSGADTQYF. The rearrangement links TRBV27 to TRBJ2-3; D uncertain. From germline, CDR1 is MNHEY and CDR2 SMNVEV (reference sequence). The CDR3 contains 12 residues. Deletions cut 4 bases from V and 4 bases from J, with 6 bases between.

The V gene is TRBV5-4, the J gene TRBJ2-1; the match to TRBD2 covers 8 bases. CDR1 SGHNT and CDR2 YYREEE come from the germline V gene (reference sequence). J gave up 6 bases and V 3 bases, and 14 bases lay outside the gene matches. This CDR3 has 17 residues. The CDR3: CASSSLFGGAPSNEQFF. In DNA, the CDR3 is TGTGCCAGCAGCTCCCTTTTCGGGGGGGCACCTTCCAATGAGCAGTTCTTC.

This sequence joins TRBV13 and TRBJ2-7; D gene uncertain. In germline, CDR1 is PRHDT, CDR2 FYEKMQ (reference sequence). The length of the CDR3 is 14 residues. Trimming took 2 bases from V and 5 from J, leaving 13 bases between them. Here the CDR3 DNA reads TGTGCCAGCAGCTTAAGTGATCGGCCGGACGAGCAGTACTTC. Translating it yields CASSLSDRPDEQYF.

J is TRBJ1-2 and V is TRBV11-2; no firm D call. This CDR3 is built from 12 residues. Germline values: CDR1 SGHAT, CDR2 FQNNGV. The V and J ends lost 10 bases and 3 bases respectively, with 12 bases between them. The CDR3 region has the DNA TGTGCCACCGAGAGGACGGACTATGGCTACACCTTC. Translation: CATERTDYGYTF.

V and J are TRBV6-6 and TRBJ2-7; no firm D call. V was trimmed by 5 bases and J by 6 bases, leaving 8 bases between them. This CDR3 comprises 11 residues. Germline CDR1 is MNHNY and CDR2 is SVGAGI (reference sequence). CDR3 loop: CASSPSGEQYF. DNA for the CDR3: TGTGCCAGCAGTCCTAGTGGCGAGCAGTACTTC.

This chain uses TRBV10-2 with TRBJ2-1; possible D gene TRBD2, 5 bases. Germline values: CDR1 WSHSY, CDR2 SAAADI. The CDR3 totals 15 residues. Trimming cost V 5 bases and J 6 bases, with 17 bases left between them. CDR3 nucleotides: TGCGCCAGCAGTCCCGGGGAGAGGGCAACCAATGAGCAGTTCTTC. Its protein product is CASSPGERATNEQFF.

V and J are TRBV7-3 and TRBJ2-3, with D perhaps TRBD1 (5 bases). The V end lost 5 bases, the J end lost 2 bases, and 14 bases lay between the germline ends. Germline CDR1 is SGHTA and CDR2 is FQGTGA. The CDR3 has 15 amino acids. The CDR3 region has the DNA TGTGCCAGCAGCCGGACACTGACTCCCACAGATACGCAGTATTTT. This translates into CASSRTLTPTDTQYF.

This clone showed up just once. Because the CDR3 is missing its conserved closing phenylalanine or tryptophan, this is likely a read error. The chain links TRBV13 to TRBJ1-1; no clear D gene. Trimming stripped 5 bases from V and 5 bases from J, with 9 bases between. The germline V gene encodes CDR1 PRHDT and CDR2 FYEKMQ (reference sequence). The CDR3 runs 12 residues. DNA of the CDR3: TGTGCCAGCAGCACCCTTGGGACTGAAGCTTTCCTT. Amino acid sequence: CASSTLGTEAFL.

V is TRBV25-1 and J is TRBJ1-1, with D perhaps matching TRBD1 (5 bases). V was pared by 7 bases and J by 1 base, with 10 bases between. The CDR3 is made up of 13 amino acids. CDR1 is MGHDK and CDR2 is SYGVNS in the germline V gene. The CDR3 protein is CASNRGRNTEAFF. The CDR3, as DNA: TGTGCCAGCAATCGGGGGAGGAACACTGAAGCTTTCTTT.

The table lists this clone with a few counts. The V and J genes are TRBV7-8 and TRBJ2-5; 8 bases agree with TRBD1. V lost 5 bases to trimming and J lost 5 bases; unmatched junction nucleotides: 13. The CDR3 totals 16 residues. CDR1 is SGHVS and CDR2 is FQNEAQ in the germline V gene. The DNA for the CDR3 is TGTGCCAGCAGCCTACCCCAGACAGGGGCCCGGGAGACCCAGTACTTC. As protein: CASSLPQTGARETQYF.

CDR3 protein: CAIGTDGTYEQYF. The CDR3, as DNA: TGTGCCATTGGGACAGATGGCACCTACGAGCAGTACTTC. V usage is TRBV28 and J usage is TRBJ2-7; TRBD1 aligns across 7 bases. V shed 10 bases, J shed 2 bases, and the junction held 8 bases outside the gene matches. Germline values: CDR1 MDHEN, CDR2 SYDVKM. The CDR3 runs to 13 residues.

In this sample, this clone turned up a few times. The chain has TRBV4-3 and TRBJ1-1; D remains ambiguous. CDR1 LGHNA and CDR2 YSLEER come from the germline V gene. The CDR3 consists of 14 residues. V shed 3 bases and J shed 6 bases, with 14 bases lying between them. The CDR3 DNA sequence: TGCGCCAGCAGCCATTCCAGGACGGCCGCTGAAGCTTTCTTT. Translation: CASSHSRTAAEAFF.

The rearrangement links TRBV30 to TRBJ2-1; tentatively, D is TRBD1 (6 bases). The CDR3 totals 14 residues. V lost 0 bases and J lost 9, with 15 bases in between. The germline V gene has CDR1 GTSNPN and CDR2 SVGIG (reference sequence). In DNA, the CDR3 is TGTGCCTGGAGTGTAATTCAGGGGCAGGGTGAGCAGTTCTTC. Translating it yields CAWSVIQGQGEQFF.

The rearrangement links TRBV29-1 to TRBJ1-2, with D tentatively TRBD1 (5 bases). The germline V and J ends were trimmed by 5 bases and 0 bases, with 13 bases remaining between them. The germline V gene has CDR1 SQVTM and CDR2 ANQGSEA. This CDR3 has 14 residues. For the CDR3, the DNA is TGCAGCGTTTACGAGGGGACGGCTAACTATGGCTACACCTTC. Translating gives CSVYEGTANYGYTF.

V gene TRBV5-1 combines with J gene TRBJ1-6, with D uncertain. Trimming left V 0 bases short and J 7 bases short, with 14 bases between. CDR1 is SGHRS and CDR2 is YFSETQ in the germline V gene. CDR3 size: 16 residues. The CDR3 region is CASSLVAEGENSPLHF. Here the CDR3 DNA reads TGCGCCAGCAGCTTGGTGGCGGAGGGCGAGAATTCACCCCTCCACTTT.